This T cell receptor (beta chain) was identified during a study of T cell responses to AZD1222 COVID-19 vaccine. Findings and caveats of the study: Within unmutated variant regions lay the reported targets of nearly half of spike-specific TCRs. Donors were mostly white British, more females; clonal diversity possibly underestimated. Seropositivity was recorded at baseline in only a handful of AZD1222 recipients. Researchers report vaccine-associated CD4 TCRs spanning spike, with dominance at 160-218 and 743-854.

Germline assignment: CDR1 SEHNR and CDR2 FQNEAQ (reference sequence). Between the trimmed V and J ends, which lost 5 bases and 6 bases, there was a span of 13 bases. The CDR3 is 14 amino acids. Comment on this clone: Its antigen is currently unknown.

Sequencing was performed with immunoSEQ multiplex PCR; in TCRdb, only in-frame clones are kept and a portion is missing. There are some 150,000 clones in the sample; about 90% occur only once, and about a tenth lies in the top ten. The rearrangement uses TRBV7-9 and TRBJ2-2; possibly TRBD2 for D (6 bases). The TCR sequence derives from an adult who received the AZD1222 COVID-19 vaccine. This specimen consisted of peripheral blood, obtained 28 days after the second AZD1222 dose. The CDR3 spells CASSLGGTPGELFF. CDR3 DNA sequence: TGTGCCAGCAGCCTTGGAGGGACCCCCGGGGAGCTGTTTTTT.